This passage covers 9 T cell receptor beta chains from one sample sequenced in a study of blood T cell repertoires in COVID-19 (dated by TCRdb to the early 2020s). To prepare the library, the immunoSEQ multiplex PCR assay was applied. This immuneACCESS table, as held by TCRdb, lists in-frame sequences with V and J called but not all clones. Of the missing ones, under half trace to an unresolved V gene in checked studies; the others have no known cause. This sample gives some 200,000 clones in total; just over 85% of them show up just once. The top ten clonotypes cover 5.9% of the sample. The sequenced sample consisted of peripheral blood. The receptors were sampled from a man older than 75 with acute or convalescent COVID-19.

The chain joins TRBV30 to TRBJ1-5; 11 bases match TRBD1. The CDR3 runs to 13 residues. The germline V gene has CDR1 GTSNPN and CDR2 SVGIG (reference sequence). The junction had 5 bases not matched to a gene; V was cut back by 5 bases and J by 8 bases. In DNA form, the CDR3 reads TGTGCCTGGGGGGGACAGGGGGTGAAGCCCCAGCATTTT. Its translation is CAWGGQGVKPQHF.

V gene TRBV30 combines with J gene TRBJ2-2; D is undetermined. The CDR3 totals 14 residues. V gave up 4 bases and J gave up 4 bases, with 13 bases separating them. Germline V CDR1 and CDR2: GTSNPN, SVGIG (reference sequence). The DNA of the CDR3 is TGTGCCTGGAAGGTAGCAGACTTCACCGGGGAGCTGTTTTTT. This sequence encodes CAWKVADFTGELFF.

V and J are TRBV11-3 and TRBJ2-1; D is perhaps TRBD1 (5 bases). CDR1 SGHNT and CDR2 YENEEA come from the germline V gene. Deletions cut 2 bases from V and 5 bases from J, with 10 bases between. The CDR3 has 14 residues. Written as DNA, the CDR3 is TGTGCCAGCAGCTTATGGCAGGGTAACAATGAGCAGTTCTTC. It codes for CASSLWQGNNEQFF.

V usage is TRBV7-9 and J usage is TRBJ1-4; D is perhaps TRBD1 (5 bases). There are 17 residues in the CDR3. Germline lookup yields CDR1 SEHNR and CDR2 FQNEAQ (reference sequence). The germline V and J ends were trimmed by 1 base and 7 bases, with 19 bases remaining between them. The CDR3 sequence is CASSLGFQGLVGEKLFF. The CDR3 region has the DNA TGTGCCAGCAGCTTAGGATTCCAGGGACTAGTAGGTGAAAAACTGTTTTTT.

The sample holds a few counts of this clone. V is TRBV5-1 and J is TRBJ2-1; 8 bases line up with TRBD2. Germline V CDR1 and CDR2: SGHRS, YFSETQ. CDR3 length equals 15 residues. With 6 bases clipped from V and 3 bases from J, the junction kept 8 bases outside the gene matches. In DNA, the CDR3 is TGCGCCAGCATCGTTGATAGCGGGAACTACAATGAGCAGTTCTTC. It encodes CASIVDSGNYNEQFF.

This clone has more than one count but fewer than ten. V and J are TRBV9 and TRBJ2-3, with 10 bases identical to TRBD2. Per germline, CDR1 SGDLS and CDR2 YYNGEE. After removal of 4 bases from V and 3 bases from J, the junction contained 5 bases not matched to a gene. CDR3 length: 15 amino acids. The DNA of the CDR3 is TGTGCCAGCAGCCCCTGGACTAGCGGAACAGATACGCAGTATTTT. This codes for CASSPWTSGTDTQYF.

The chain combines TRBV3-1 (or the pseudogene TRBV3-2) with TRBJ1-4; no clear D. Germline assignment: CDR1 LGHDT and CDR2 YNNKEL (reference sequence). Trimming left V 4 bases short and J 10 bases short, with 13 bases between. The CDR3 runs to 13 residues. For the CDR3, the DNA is TGTGCCAGCAGCCCGCAGCCCGGAGGAAAACTGTTTTTT. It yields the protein CASSPQPGGKLFF.

In nucleotides, the CDR3 is TGTGCCAGCAGCTTTTTGGCTAGCCCCACCTCCTACGAGCAGTACGTC. It translates to CASSFLASPTSYEQYV. The chain joins TRBV5-6 to TRBJ2-7; TRBD2 is a possible D gene (5 bases). CDR3 length: 16 amino acids. Trimming took 2 bases from V and 0 from J, leaving 15 bases between them. CDR1 and CDR2 from the germline V gene are SGHDT and YYEEEE.

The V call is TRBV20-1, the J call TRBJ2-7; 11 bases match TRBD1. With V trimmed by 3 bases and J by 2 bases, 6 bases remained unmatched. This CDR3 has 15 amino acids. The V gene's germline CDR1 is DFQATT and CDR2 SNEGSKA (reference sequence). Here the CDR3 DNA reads TGCAGTGCTAGTAGGGGGACAGGGGGGGCCTACGAGCAGTACTTC. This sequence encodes CSASRGTGGAYEQYF.